This T cell receptor beta chain derives from a study of regulatory T cells in long-lasting Graves disease. For TCR beta, libraries came from iRepertoire HTBI primers and Arm-PCR of CDR3 regions. Each CDR3 protein is one row after TCRdb ran MiXCR on the multiplex PCR reads. The data show some 340,000 distinct CDR3 sequences, more than 20% seen once. Time point denoted: persistent/refractory GD, antithyroid drugs over 5 years with positive TRAb. There was RNA extracted from PBMCs, and the TCR library was made from it. A blood draw put around 9 milliliters of peripheral blood into EDTA tubes. The CDR3 spans 17 residues. The V gene end was trimmed by 5 bases and the J gene end by 3 bases; junction bases not matched to a gene: 13. The sample holds many counts of this clonotype.

The chain links TRBV12-3 or TRBV12-4 to TRBJ2-4, with 7 bases fitting TRBD1. The sequence was collected from a woman aged 40 to 49 with Graves disease. Sequences were derived from peripheral blood mononuclear cells (PBMCs), sampled when the disease was refractory, from a patient treated with antithyroid drugs. The CDR3 sequence is CASSPRTGRGDKNIQYF. CDR3 coding DNA: TGTGCCAGCAGTCCTCGGACAGGCAGGGGAGACAAAAACATTCAGTACTTC.